What follows are 23 T cell receptor beta chains derived from one specimen sequenced in a study of patients and donors after allogeneic stem cell transplantation. TCRdb re-analysed the RT-PCR reads in MiXCR, keeping a single row per CDR3 protein. The sample carries 70,000 or so distinct CDR3 sequences, around a quarter recorded once. Sequencing used blood, either unsorted or a sorted T cell fraction (not recorded which). These TCRs come from a human donor who was either an allogeneic HSCT recipient or a stem cell or donor lymphocyte infusion donor (not recorded which). It is not recorded whose cells these are; they may come from a transplant donor.

V gene TRBV6-6 combines with J gene TRBJ2-6; D unresolved. This CDR3 spans 12 amino acids. Per the germline V gene, CDR1 is MNHNY and CDR2 is SVGAGI (reference sequence). The V and J ends lost 10 bases and 0 bases respectively, with 4 bases between them. The DNA of the CDR3 is TGTGCCACTTCCTCTGGGGCCAACGTCCTGACTTTC. Encoded protein: CATSSGANVLTF.

This clonotype is deemed medium-sized. The rearrangement links TRBV24-1 to TRBJ2-5, with 9 positions matching TRBD1. The germline CDR1 and CDR2 sequences are KGHDR and SFDVKD. The CDR3 is 14 amino acids. V shed 7 bases, J shed 2 bases, and the junction held 4 bases outside the gene matches. CDR3 loop: CATRGQGRQETQYF. The CDR3 DNA reads as TGTGCCACCAGGGGACAGGGTAGACAAGAGACCCAGTACTTC.

This clonotype was observed a few times. The chain combines TRBV7-2 with TRBJ1-5; D ambiguous. This CDR3 comprises 13 residues. V lost 1 base to trimming and J lost 3 bases, with 4 bases between them. Germline V CDR1 and CDR2: SGHTA, FQGNSA. CDR3 sequence (DNA): TGTGCCAGCAGCTTAGTAGCCAATCAGCCCCAGCATTTT. Its translation: CASSLVANQPQHF.

The chain employs TRBV5-4 and TRBJ2-3, with D unresolved. Germline lookup yields CDR1 SGHNT and CDR2 YYREEE (reference sequence). The CDR3 is made up of 13 amino acids. V was clipped by 2 bases and J by 4 bases, with 8 bases between them. In DNA form, the CDR3 reads TGTGCCAGCAGCTTCCTAGTTGCAGATACGCAGTATTTT. Amino acid sequence: CASSFLVADTQYF.

This clonotype has just a few counts. The chain's CDR3 is CASSAYTGELFF. In DNA form, the CDR3 reads TGTGCCAGCAGCGCCTACACCGGGGAGCTGTTTTTT. V usage is TRBV9 and J usage is TRBJ2-2, with D unresolved. The CDR3 runs 12 residues. V was shortened by 3 bases and J by 3 bases, with 3 bases between the two germline ends. The germline CDR1 and CDR2 sequences are SGDLS and YYNGEE.

This clonotype was counted between two and nine times. The chain recombines TRBV15 with TRBJ2-7; 9 bases map to TRBD1. The CDR3 has 13 residues. J lost 2 bases, V lost 10 bases, and 6 bases had no gene match. From germline, CDR1 is LNHNV and CDR2 YYDKDF (reference sequence). The CDR3 DNA sequence: TGTGCCAGCGGGACAGGGCCAACCTACGAGCAGTACTTC. This codes for CASGTGPTYEQYF. The whole variable domain, filled in from reference TRBV15 and TRBJ2-7, reads DAMVIQNPRYQVTQFGKPVTLSCSQTLNHNVMYWYQQKSSQAPKLLFHYYDKDFNNEADTPDNFQSRRPNTSFCFLDIRSPGLGDTAMYLCASGTGPTYEQYFGPGTRLTVT.

The CDR3, as DNA: TGTGCCAGCTCACGTCGTTGCCCTTTAGCGGGAGTTCCAACCGGGGAGCTGTTTTTT. This translates into CASSRRCPLAGVPTGELFF. The chain couples TRBV18 to TRBJ2-2; 9 nucleotides align to TRBD2. The V segment lost 4 bases and the J segment 5 bases; nucleotides outside the gene matches: 17. The length of the CDR3 is 19 residues. Per germline, CDR1 KGHSH and CDR2 LQKENI.

This rearrangement joins TRBV10-3 to TRBJ1-2; 11 bases map to TRBD1. Per germline, CDR1 ENHRY and CDR2 SYGVKD. V shed 9 bases and J 6 bases; nucleotides not matched to a gene: 9. The CDR3 runs 14 residues. Here the CDR3 reads CAIPKGQGGHGYTF. In DNA form, the CDR3 reads TGTGCCATTCCTAAGGGACAGGGGGGTCATGGCTACACCTTC.

CDR3 in amino acids: CASSLLLGNEQFF. Here the CDR3 DNA reads TGCGCCAGCAGCTTATTGCTGGGGAATGAGCAGTTCTTC. The chain combines TRBV5-1 with TRBJ2-1, with D uncertain. The V end was cut by 2 bases, the J end by 7 bases, with 10 bases between. Per germline, CDR1 SGHRS and CDR2 YFSETQ. The CDR3 is made up of 13 amino acids.

V gene TRBV19 combines with J gene TRBJ1-2; D is uncertain. Germline V gives CDR1 LNHDA, CDR2 SQIVND (reference sequence). V was shortened by 6 bases and J by 0 bases, with 8 bases between the two germline ends. The CDR3 totals 13 residues. CDR3 loop: CASRQPSNYGYTF. In DNA, the CDR3 is TGTGCCAGTAGACAGCCCTCTAACTATGGCTACACCTTC.

This clonotype was found a few times. The CDR3 reads CSVEIWDSSYNEQFF. In nucleotides, the CDR3 is TGCAGCGTTGAGATCTGGGACAGCTCCTACAATGAGCAGTTCTTC. J is TRBJ2-1 and V is TRBV29-1; 7 bases map to TRBD1. CDR3 length: 15 residues. Germline V gene lookup returns CDR1 SQVTM and CDR2 ANQGSEA. V shed 3 bases and J 0 bases; nucleotides not matched to a gene: 5.

This clonotype was seen a few times. The gene calls are TRBV20-1 and TRBJ1-4; 7 nucleotides agree with TRBD1. The CDR3 is 16 residues long. Germline assignment: CDR1 DFQATT and CDR2 SNEGSKA (reference sequence). J gave up 3 bases and V 3 bases, and 10 bases lay outside the gene matches. The CDR3 DNA reads as TGCAGTGCTAGGGGGGCCTCGACAGGGCCTAATGAAAAACTGTTTTTT. Amino acid sequence: CSARGASTGPNEKLFF.

The rearrangement joins TRBV12-3 or TRBV12-4 to TRBJ1-2, with D possibly TRBD1 on 6 matching bases. Trimming pared 5 bases from V and 6 bases from J, leaving 16 bases between. The CDR3 extends over 14 amino acids. CDR3 DNA sequence: TGTGCCAGCAGTGAAATCACAGGGTTGAATGGCTACACCTTC. Amino acid sequence: CASSEITGLNGYTF.

This clonotype was picked up a small number of times. The CDR3 loop is CASSPAGQNTEAFF. CDR3 DNA sequence: TGCGCCAGCAGCCCCGCCGGGCAGAACACTGAAGCTTTCTTT. This chain uses TRBV5-1 with TRBJ1-1; D not resolved. This CDR3 region has 14 residues. V shed 4 bases and J shed 1 base, with 11 bases lying between them. Per the germline V gene, CDR1 is SGHRS and CDR2 is YFSETQ.

J is TRBJ1-4 and V is TRBV2, with D maybe TRBD1 (5 bases). The germline V gene has CDR1 SNHLY and CDR2 FYNNEI. V was clipped by 6 bases and J by 4 bases, with 12 bases between them. This CDR3 is built from 14 residues. The CDR3 sequence: CASRRRGGNEKLFF. DNA for the CDR3: TGTGCCAGCAGGCGGCGTGGGGGTAATGAAAAACTGTTTTTT.

This clonotype was detected a few times. The V call is TRBV12-3 or TRBV12-4, the J call TRBJ1-5; TRBD1 aligns across 11 bases. J lost 7 bases, V lost 6 bases, and 11 bases had no gene match. There are 16 residues in the CDR3. The CDR3 DNA sequence: TGTGCCAGCAGCGGCCGGGACAGGGGGGCGGGACAGCCCCAGCATTTT. It translates to CASSGRDRGAGQPQHF.

This clonotype showed up just a few times. CDR3 loop: CASSLGLAGGDEAYEQYF. In nucleotides, the CDR3 is TGTGCCAGCAGCTTAGGACTAGCGGGGGGGGACGAAGCCTACGAGCAGTACTTC. The V and J genes are TRBV7-6 and TRBJ2-7; TRBD2 agrees at 14 bases. The CDR3 is 18 residues long. The germline gives CDR1 SGHVS, CDR2 FNYEAQ. The V segment lost 1 base and the J segment 2 bases; nucleotides outside the gene matches: 7.

This clonotype was seen a few times. The V call is TRBV29-1, the J call TRBJ2-3; TRBD2 matches at 9 bases. Germline V gene lookup returns CDR1 SQVTM and CDR2 ANQGSEA. The CDR3 length is 15 residues. The trim removed 0 bases at V and 6 bases at J, leaving 7 bases unmatched. The CDR3 spells CSVEDRGLAYDTQYF. Written as DNA, the CDR3 is TGCAGCGTTGAAGATAGAGGACTAGCGTATGATACGCAGTATTTT.

This clonotype has a handful of counts. At one end the junction does not follow the germline gene, possibly because of a read error. The chain employs TRBV7-7 and TRBJ2-4; 8 bases are a match to TRBD1. The length of the CDR3 is 16 residues. Germline V gene sequence: CDR1 SSHAT, CDR2 FNYEAQ (reference sequence). The CDR3 loop is CASSLAGGASKNIQYF. In nucleotides, the CDR3 is TGTGCTAGCAGCTTAGCAGGGGGCGCTTCCAAAAACATTCAGTACTTC.

J is TRBJ2-2 and V is TRBV7-2; TRBD2 matches at 8 bases. The J segment lost 3 bases and the V segment lost 1 base, leaving 7 bases of the junction unmatched. This CDR3 has 17 amino acids. CDR1 and CDR2 (germline): SGHTA, FQGNSA. CDR3 DNA: TGTGCCAGCAGCTTAGGGAGGACTAGCCTTTACACCGGGGAGCTGTTTTTT. Protein sequence: CASSLGRTSLYTGELFF. Based on the CDR3 plus reference TRBV7-2 and TRBJ2-2, the full variable domain is GAGVSQSPSNKVTEKGKDVELRCDPISGHTALYWYRQSLGQGLEFLIYFQGNSAPDKSGLPSDRFSAERTGGSVSTLTIQRTQQEDSAVYLCASSLGRTSLYTGELFFGEGSRLTVL.

The V call is TRBV7-2, the J call TRBJ2-5, with 10 positions matching TRBD1. CDR1 and CDR2 from the germline V gene are SGHTA and FQGNSA. The CDR3 is made up of 17 amino acids. Losses at the gene ends were 0 bases for V and 4 bases for J; bases not matched to a gene: 8. The CDR3 DNA is TGTGCCAGCAGCTTAGCTATCTGGGACAGGGGTGGAGAGACCCAGTACTTC. It translates to CASSLAIWDRGGETQYF.

This clonotype was observed a handful of times. The V call is TRBV20-1, the J call TRBJ2-3, with D possibly TRBD2 on 7 matching bases. This CDR3 spans 14 amino acids. V lost 6 bases and J lost 2, with 15 bases in between. Germline CDR1 and CDR2: DFQATT and SNEGSKA (reference sequence). CDR3 in amino acids: CSARVAGATDTQYF. CDR3 coding DNA: TGCAGTGCCAGGGTGGCGGGGGCCACAGATACGCAGTATTTT.

The chain employs TRBV5-1 and TRBJ2-7; the D is unclear. Trimming took 0 bases from V and 0 from J, leaving 7 bases between them. Looked up from germline, CDR1 is SGHRS and CDR2 is YFSETQ. This CDR3 is built from 14 residues. The DNA of the CDR3 is TGCGCCAGCAGCTTGGGCCAACTCTCCTACGAGCAGTACTTC. This encodes CASSLGQLSYEQYF.